This TCR beta chain originates from a study of T-cell reconstitution after alpha-beta-depleted transplantation in children (dated by TCRdb to about 2016). At the level of the whole study: Using TCR repertoire profiling, the study followed T-cell immune reconstitution in a quantitative way in children after TCRalphabeta/CD19-depleted allogeneic hematopoietic cell transplantation. The study at large found these results: The high TCRbeta diversity at day 60 in some patients was ascribed to recipient T cells and intrathymic progenitors that had survived conditioning. Over subsequent months, a decline in hyperexpanded clone frequencies was noted, and after one year, T-cell counts and TCRbeta diversity were mostly ascribed to newly produced T cells. Apparently early alphabetaT-cell count recovery about two months after transplant reportedly relied on only several hundred rapidly expanded clones derived from non-depleted graft cells.

Including cysteine and phenylalanine, the CDR3 has 12 amino acids. Solely the CDR3 DNA is kept, with 36 bases framed from the first base. Trimming takes 5 bases from V and 3 bases from J, and the germline ends sit 6 bases apart. According to the germline V gene, CDR1 reads MNHEY and CDR2 reads SVGEGT. This clonotype was detected many times. No antigen is known for it. Qualities for individual bases were not recorded, and no much larger clone is one base off. The sample's treatment or condition label is to be understood as: allogeneic hematopoietic cell transplantation with graft depleted of TCRalphabeta T cells and CD19 B cells. Transplant recipients were children who received TCRalphabeta/CD19-depleted allogeneic hematopoietic cell grafts. Library construction relied on PCR. Sequenced on an Illumina HiSeq 2500. TCR libraries were prepared with molecular barcoding, using unique molecular identifiers to normalize TCRbeta repertoire quantification. TCRdb passed the public sequencing reads through fastp at Q25 and MiXCR, retaining productive beta sequences. Identical CDR3 proteins give one entry, which carries the most common genes and DNA. This sample gives 300,000 to 400,000 distinct CDR3 sequences in total; roughly 15% of them show up just once. Roughly 40% of the sample is held by the ten biggest clonotypes.

Sequencing was performed on PBMCs, mostly from graft donor cells, taken 360 days after TCRalphabeta/CD19-depleted stem cell transplant. This TCR came from a male patient aged 2-15 years who had a stem cell transplant for acute lymphoblastic leukemia, so the T cells may come from the graft donor. Recombination linked TRBV6-2 or TRBV6-3 to TRBJ2-3; no confident D gene assignment can be made. The CDR3 sequence is CASSGRTDTQYF. Here is the DNA: TGTGCCAGCAGTGGCCGAACAGATACGCAGTATTTT.